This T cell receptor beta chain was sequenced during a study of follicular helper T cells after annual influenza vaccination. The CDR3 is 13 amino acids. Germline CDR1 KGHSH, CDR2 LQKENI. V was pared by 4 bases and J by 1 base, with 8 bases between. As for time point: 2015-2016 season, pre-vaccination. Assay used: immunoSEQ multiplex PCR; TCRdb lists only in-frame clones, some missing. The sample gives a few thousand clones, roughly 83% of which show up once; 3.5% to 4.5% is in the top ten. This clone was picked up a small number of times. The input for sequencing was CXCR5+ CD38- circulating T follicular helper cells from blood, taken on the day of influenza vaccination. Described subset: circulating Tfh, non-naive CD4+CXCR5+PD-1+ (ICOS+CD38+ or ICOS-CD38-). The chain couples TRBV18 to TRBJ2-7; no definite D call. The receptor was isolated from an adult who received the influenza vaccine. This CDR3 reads CASSRVESYEQYF. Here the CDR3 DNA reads TGTGCCAGCTCACGGGTGGAATCCTACGAGCAGTACTTC.